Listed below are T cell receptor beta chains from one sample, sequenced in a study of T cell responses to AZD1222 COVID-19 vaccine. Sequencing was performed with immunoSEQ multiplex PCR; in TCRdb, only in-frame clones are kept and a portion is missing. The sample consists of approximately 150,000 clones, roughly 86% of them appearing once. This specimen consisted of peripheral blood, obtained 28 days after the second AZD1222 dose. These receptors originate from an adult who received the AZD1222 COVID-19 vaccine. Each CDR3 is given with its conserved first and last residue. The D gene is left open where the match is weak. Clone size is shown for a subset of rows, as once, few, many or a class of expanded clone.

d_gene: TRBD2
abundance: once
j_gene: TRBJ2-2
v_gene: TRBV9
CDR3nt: TGTGCCAGCAGCGTACGAAGCGGGGGATCCCTGTTCGCGAACACCGGGGAGCTGTTTTTT
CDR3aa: CASSVRSGGSLFANTGELFF

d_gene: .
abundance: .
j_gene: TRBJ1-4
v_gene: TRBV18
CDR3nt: TGTGCCAGCTCACCACCGGGTGGCCGGTCCCAAAATTCAACTAATGAAAAACTGTTTTTT
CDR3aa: CASSPPGGRSQNSTNEKLFF

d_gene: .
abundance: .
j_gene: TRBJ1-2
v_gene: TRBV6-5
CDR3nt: TGTGCCAGCAGTTACTCACCAGGGGAGTATGGCTACACCTTC
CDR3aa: CASSYSPGEYGYTF

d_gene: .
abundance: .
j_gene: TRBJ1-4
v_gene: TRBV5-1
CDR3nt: TGCGCCAGCACTCTCGATCTTGAAAAACTGTTTTTT
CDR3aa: CASTLDLEKLFF

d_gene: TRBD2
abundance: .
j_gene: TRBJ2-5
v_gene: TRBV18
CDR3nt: TGTGCCAGCTCAGCAGACGAGCGGGGGGCAGGAGAGACCCAGTACTTC
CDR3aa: CASSADERGAGETQYF

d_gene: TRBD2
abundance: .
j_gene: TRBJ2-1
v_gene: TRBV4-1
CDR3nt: TGCGCCAGCAGCCAAGACGGGACTAGCGGCCTGGGTGAGCAGTTCTTC
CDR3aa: CASSQDGTSGLGEQFF

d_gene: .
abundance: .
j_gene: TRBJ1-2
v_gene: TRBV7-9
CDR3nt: TGTGCCAGCAGCTTAGCCGGGGATTACACCTTC
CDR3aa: CASSLAGDYTF

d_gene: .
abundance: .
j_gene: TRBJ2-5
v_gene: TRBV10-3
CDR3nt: TGTGCCACTAGCGACCCCCAAGAGACCCAGTACTTC
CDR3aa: CATSDPQETQYF

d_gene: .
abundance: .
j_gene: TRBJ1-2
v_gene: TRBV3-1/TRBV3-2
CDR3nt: TGTGCCAGCAGCCAAGAAAGAGGCGGCTACACCTTC
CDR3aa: CASSQERGGYTF

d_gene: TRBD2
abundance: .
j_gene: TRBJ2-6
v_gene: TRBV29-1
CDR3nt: TGCAGCGTTTCCCCGGGGGGTTCTGGGGCCAACGTCCTGACTTTC
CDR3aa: CSVSPGGSGANVLTF

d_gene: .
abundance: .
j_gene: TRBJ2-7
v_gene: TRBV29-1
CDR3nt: TGCAGCGTTGAATCCGAAAGGAGCTCCTACGAGCAGTACTTC
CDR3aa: CSVESERSSYEQYF

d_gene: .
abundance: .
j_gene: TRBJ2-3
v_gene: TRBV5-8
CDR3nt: TGTGCCAGCAGCTTTGGTAGCGGAGTGGCAGATACGCAGTATTTT
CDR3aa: CASSFGSGVADTQYF

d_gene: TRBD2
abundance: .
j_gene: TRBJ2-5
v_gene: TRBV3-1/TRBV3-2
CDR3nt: TGTGCCAGCAGTCAAAGCGGGGGCGGCGGGGAGACCCAGTACTTC
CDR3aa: CASSQSGGGGETQYF

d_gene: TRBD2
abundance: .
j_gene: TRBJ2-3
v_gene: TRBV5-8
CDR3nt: TGTGCCAGCAGCTCGGACGGGGGGAGGACAGATACGCAGTATTTT
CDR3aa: CASSSDGGRTDTQYF

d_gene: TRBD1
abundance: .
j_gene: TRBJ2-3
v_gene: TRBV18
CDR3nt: TGTGCCAGCTCAGGAGACAGGGCAGTTAGCACAGATACGCAGTATTTT
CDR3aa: CASSGDRAVSTDTQYF

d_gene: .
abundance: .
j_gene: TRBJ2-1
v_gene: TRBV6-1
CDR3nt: TGTGCCAGCAGTGAAGTTACCGGGACCCCCATTGGGCAGTTCTTC
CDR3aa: CASSEVTGTPIGQFF

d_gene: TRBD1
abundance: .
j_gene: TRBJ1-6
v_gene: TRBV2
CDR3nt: TGTGCCAGCAGTGAAGGGGGACAGGGTACTTCACCCCTCCACTTT
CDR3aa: CASSEGGQGTSPLHF

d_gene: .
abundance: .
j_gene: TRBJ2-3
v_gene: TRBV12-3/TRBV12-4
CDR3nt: TGTGCCAGCAGTCCCCCCCCGGGGGATACGCAGTATTTT
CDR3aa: CASSPPPGDTQYF

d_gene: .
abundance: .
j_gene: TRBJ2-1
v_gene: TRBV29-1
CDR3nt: TGCAGCGCGCGATTGATAGGAGGGCCGCAGTTCTTC
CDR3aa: CSARLIGGPQFF

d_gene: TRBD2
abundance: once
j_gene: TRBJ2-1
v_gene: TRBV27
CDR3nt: TGTGCCAGCAGTTTGTCGGGGGGGACGCAGTTCTTC
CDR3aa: CASSLSGGTQFF

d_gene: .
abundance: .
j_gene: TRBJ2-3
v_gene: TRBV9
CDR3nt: TGTGCCAGCAGCGCCAGACTAGATTGGGAGAGCACAGATACGCAGTATTTT
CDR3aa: CASSARLDWESTDTQYF

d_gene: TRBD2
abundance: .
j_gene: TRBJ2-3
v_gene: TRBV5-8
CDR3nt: TGTGCCAGCAGCTCGGGACTAGCAGACACAGATACGCAGTATTTT
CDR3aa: CASSSGLADTDTQYF

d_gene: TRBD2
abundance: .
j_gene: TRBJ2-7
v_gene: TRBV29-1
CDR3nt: TGCAGCACCATCCTAGCGGGACTAACCTACGAGCAGTACTTC
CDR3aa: CSTILAGLTYEQYF

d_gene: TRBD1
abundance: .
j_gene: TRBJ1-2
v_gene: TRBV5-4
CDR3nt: TGTGCCAGCAGCTCGGGGAGGACAGGCGTCTATGGCTACACCTTC
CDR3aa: CASSSGRTGVYGYTF

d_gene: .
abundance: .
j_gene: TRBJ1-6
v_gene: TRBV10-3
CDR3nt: TGTGCCATCAGTGAGTCGACTTCCGACGGGGATTCACCCCTCCACTTT
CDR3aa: CAISESTSDGDSPLHF

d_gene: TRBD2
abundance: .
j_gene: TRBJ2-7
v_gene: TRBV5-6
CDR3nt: TGTGCCAGCAGCCCCGGGAGCGGGGGCTCCTACGAGCAGTACTTC
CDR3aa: CASSPGSGGSYEQYF

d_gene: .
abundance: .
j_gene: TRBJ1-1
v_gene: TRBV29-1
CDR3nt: TGCAGCGTTGCCAAGAGCGATGAAGCTTTCTTT
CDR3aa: CSVAKSDEAFF

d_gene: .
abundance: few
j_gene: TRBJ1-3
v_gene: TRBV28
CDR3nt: TGTGCCAGCAGTTTAATGAACACCATATATTTT
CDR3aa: CASSLMNTIYF

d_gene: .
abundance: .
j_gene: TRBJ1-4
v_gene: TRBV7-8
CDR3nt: TGTGCCAGCAGCTTAGCATGGGACAATGGTGAAAAACTGTTTTTT
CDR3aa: CASSLAWDNGEKLFF

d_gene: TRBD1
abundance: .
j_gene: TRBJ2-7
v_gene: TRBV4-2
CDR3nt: TGTGCCAGCAGCCAACAAACCGGGACAGGGGGCTGGGAGCAGTACTTC
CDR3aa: CASSQQTGTGGWEQYF

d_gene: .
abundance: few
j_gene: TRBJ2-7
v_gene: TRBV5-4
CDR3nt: TGTGCCAGCAGCTTGGGGGGGCCCGCTTTGGACGAGCAGTACTTC
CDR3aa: CASSLGGPALDEQYF

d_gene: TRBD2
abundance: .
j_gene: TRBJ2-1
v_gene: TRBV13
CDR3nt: TGTGCCAGCAGCTCGAGGGGTAGTGGCGGGAGCCTCTACAATGAGCAGTTCTTC
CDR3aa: CASSSRGSGGSLYNEQFF

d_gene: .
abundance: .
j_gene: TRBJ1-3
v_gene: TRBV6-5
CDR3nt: TGTGCCAGCAGCACACAGGGCAACTCTGGAAACACCATATATTTT
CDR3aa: CASSTQGNSGNTIYF

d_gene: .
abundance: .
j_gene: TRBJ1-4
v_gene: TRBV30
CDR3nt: TGTGCCTGGACACAGGGCTCGGTTGCAACTAATGAAAAACTGTTTTTT
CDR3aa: CAWTQGSVATNEKLFF

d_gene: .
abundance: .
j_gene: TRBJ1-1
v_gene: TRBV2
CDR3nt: TGTGCCACCAACCGACGGCCGAACACTGAAGCTTTCTTT
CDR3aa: CATNRRPNTEAFF

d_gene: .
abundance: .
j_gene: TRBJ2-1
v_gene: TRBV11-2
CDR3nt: TGTGCCAGCAGCTCTAGCGACCTTCCCTACAATGAGCAGTTCTTC
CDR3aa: CASSSSDLPYNEQFF

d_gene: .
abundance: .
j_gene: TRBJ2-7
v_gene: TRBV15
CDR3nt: TGTGCCACCAGCAGACACACTACAGCCCAGAATCCCCTTTACGAGCAGTACTTC
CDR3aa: CATSRHTTAQNPLYEQYF

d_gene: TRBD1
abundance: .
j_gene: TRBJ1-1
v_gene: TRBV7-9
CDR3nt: TGTGCCAGCAGCCCCCGCCAGGGGGGAAGCACTGAAGCTTTCTTT
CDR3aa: CASSPRQGGSTEAFF

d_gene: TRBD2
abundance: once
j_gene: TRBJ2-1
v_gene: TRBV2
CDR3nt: TGTGCCAGCAGTTTGCGGGGGACCGCCCTTGGAGAGCAGTTCTTC
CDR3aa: CASSLRGTALGEQFF

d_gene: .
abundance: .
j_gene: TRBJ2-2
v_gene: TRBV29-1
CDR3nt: TGCAGCGTTGAGGTCGGGGGGCGGGTCACCGGGGAGCTGTTTTTT
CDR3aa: CSVEVGGRVTGELFF

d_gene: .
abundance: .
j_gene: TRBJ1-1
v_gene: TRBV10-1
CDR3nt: TGCGCCAGCAGTGAGTCCAGCGGGAACACTGAAGCTTTCTTT
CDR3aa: CASSESSGNTEAFF

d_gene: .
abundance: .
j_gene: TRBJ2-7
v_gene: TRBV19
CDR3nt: TGTGCCAGTAGCTGGCAGTACTTC
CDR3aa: CASSWQYF

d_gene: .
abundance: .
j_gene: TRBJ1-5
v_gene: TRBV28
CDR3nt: TGTGCCAGCAGTTTCTACGAGGGGAATCAGCCCCAGCATTTT
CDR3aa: CASSFYEGNQPQHF

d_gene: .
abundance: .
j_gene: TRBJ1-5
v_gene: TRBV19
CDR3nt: TGTGCCAGTAACCCGGACGGTGCCAATCAGCCCCAGCATTTT
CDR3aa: CASNPDGANQPQHF

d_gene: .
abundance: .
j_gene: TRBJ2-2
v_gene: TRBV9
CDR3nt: TGTGCCAGTTGTCCTGAGCTCAACACCGGGGAGCTGTTTTTT
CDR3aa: CASCPELNTGELFF

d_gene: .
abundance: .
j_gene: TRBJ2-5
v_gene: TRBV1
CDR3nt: TGCACCAGCAGCAGGAATATCGAGGGGCGAGGGGAGACCCAGTACTTC
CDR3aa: CTSSRNIEGRGETQYF

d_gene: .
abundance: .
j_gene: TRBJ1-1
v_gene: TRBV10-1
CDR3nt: TGCGCCAGCAGTGACCAGGTGGTCACAGAATTT
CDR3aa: CASSDQVVTEF

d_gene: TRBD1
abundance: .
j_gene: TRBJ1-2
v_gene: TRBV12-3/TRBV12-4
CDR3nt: TGTGCCAGCAAGGGGGCGTACTATGGCTACACCTTC
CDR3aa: CASKGAYYGYTF

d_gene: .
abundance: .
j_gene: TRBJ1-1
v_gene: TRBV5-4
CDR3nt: TGTGCCAGCAGCTTGGGAGGGGCAGCGGGGAACACTGAAGCTTTCTTT
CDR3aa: CASSLGGAAGNTEAFF

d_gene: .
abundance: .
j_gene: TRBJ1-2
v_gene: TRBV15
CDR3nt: TGTGCCACCAGCAGAGGAGGGCTTTATGGCTACACCTTC
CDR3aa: CATSRGGLYGYTF

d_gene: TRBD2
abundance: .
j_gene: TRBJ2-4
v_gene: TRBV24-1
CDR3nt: TGTGCCACCAGTGATTCCGGGACTAGCGCCATCCTAGCCAAAAACATTCAGTACTTC
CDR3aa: CATSDSGTSAILAKNIQYF

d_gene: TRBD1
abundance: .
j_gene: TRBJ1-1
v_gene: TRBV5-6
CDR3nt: TGTGCCAGCAGCTCCCGGGACAGGGGAAACACTGAAGCTTTCTTT
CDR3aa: CASSSRDRGNTEAFF

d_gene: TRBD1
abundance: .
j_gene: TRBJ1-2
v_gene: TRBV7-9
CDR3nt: TGTGCCAGCAGCCGGGACAGGAGTGGCTACACCTTC
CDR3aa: CASSRDRSGYTF